Sequencing of this T cell receptor (beta chain) was carried out in a study of cytomegalovirus exposure and HLA in healthy donors. This clone appeared a single time. Its cognate antigen is unknown. With 4 bases clipped from V and 10 bases from J, the junction kept 10 bases outside the gene matches. CDR1 and CDR2 (germline): MNHNY, SVGAGI (reference sequence). The CDR3 contains 14 residues. Study-wide findings and caveats: The CMV antigen specificity of a few CMV-associated chains was confirmed through in vitro analysis.

Method: immunoSEQ multiplex PCR; TCRdb's copy keeps in-frame clones and lacks some. Of just over 80,000 clones listed, approximately 96% were seen once; the top ten hold 1.3%. The V and J genes are TRBV6-6 and TRBJ2-1; 7 bases are shared with TRBD2. This receptor was identified in a young woman in good health and CMV-seronegative. Sequenced input: PBMCs. In DNA, the CDR3 is TGTGCCAGCAGTTCTCGGGGGGACCTACGCGAGCAGTTCTTC. Translation gives CASSSRGDLREQFF.